The source of this TCR beta chain is a study of T-cell reconstitution after alpha-beta-depleted transplantation in children. Study findings and constraints: By one year post-transplant, T-cell counts and diversity largely arose from T cells that were newly produced.

CDR1 is DFQATT, CDR2 SNEGSKA, per germline (reference sequence). Trimming at V came to 1 base and at J to 3 bases, leaving 9 bases not matched to a gene. The CDR3 covers 17 residues. This clonotype was seen a few times. What it binds is unknown. Preparation of the TCRbeta library was carried out with unique molecular identifiers. MiXCR, run by TCRdb on the PCR reads, gives a single entry per CDR3 protein. The data contain about 980,000 distinct CDR3 sequences, around 30% of them singletons. This TCR was sampled from a boy in the first two years of life who had a stem cell transplant for SCID, so the T cells may come from the graft donor. The chain has TRBV20-1 and TRBJ2-1, with 10 bases identical to TRBD1. Sample: PBMCs, mostly from graft donor cells, taken 360 days after TCRalphabeta/CD19-depleted stem cell transplant. CDR3 bases: TGCAGTGCTAGAGCTCGGGACAGGGGCTTCCACTACAATGAGCAGTTCTTC. It specifies CSARARDRGFHYNEQFF.